A single sample gave rise to the 30 T cell receptor beta chains below, sequenced in a study of blood T cell repertoires in COVID-19. Clones were read by immunoSEQ multiplex PCR, and TCRdb kept only the in-frame ones, dropping some. The table has approximately 100,000 clones, 85% to 90% seen once; the top ten hold 14%. The sample consisted of peripheral blood. Receptor source: a woman in her 70s with acute or convalescent COVID-19.

J is TRBJ1-6 and V is TRBV5-6; 10 bases match TRBD1. This CDR3 comprises 14 residues. Trimming took 3 bases from V and 10 from J; bases not matched to a gene: 4. Germline V CDR1 and CDR2: SGHDT, YYEEEE. The CDR3 loop is CASSWTGGKSPLHF. The CDR3 DNA sequence: TGTGCCAGCAGCTGGACAGGGGGGAAATCACCCCTCCACTTT.

This clone was counted a few times. This chain uses TRBV2 with TRBJ2-3; maybe TRBD1 (5 bases). Germline V gene lookup returns CDR1 SNHLY and CDR2 FYNNEI. The ends were cut back, 4 bases at V and 4 bases at J, with 12 bases in the middle. CDR3 length: 14 residues. CDR3 loop: CASSVSGAADTQYF. In DNA form, the CDR3 reads TGTGCCAGCAGTGTGAGTGGGGCCGCAGATACGCAGTATTTT.

The chain has TRBV2 and TRBJ1-4; TRBD1 is a possible D gene (5 bases). The CDR3 is 17 residues long. Looked up from germline, CDR1 is SNHLY and CDR2 is FYNNEI. The V and J ends lost 2 bases and 0 bases respectively, with 13 bases between them. The CDR3 sequence is CASSEFGTPATNEKLFF. The DNA of the CDR3 is TGTGCCAGCAGTGAATTCGGGACTCCAGCAACTAATGAAAAACTGTTTTTT.

The gene calls are TRBV11-2 and TRBJ1-4; D is undetermined. V was clipped by 3 bases and J by 5 bases, with 10 bases between them. The CDR3 extends over 14 amino acids. The germline V gene encodes CDR1 SGHAT and CDR2 FQNNGV. DNA for the CDR3: TGTGCCAGCAGCTTTAAGGCAGGCAATGAAAAACTGTTTTTT. Residues: CASSFKAGNEKLFF.

The V and J genes are TRBV7-2 and TRBJ1-1, with a weak D call TRBD1 (6 bases). Per the germline V gene, CDR1 is SGHTA and CDR2 is FQGNSA. This CDR3 is built from 14 residues. The V end lost 2 bases, the J end lost 3 bases, and 10 bases lay between the germline ends. CDR3 sequence (DNA): TGTGCCAGCAGCTTACAGGGGAGGGACACTGAAGCTTTCTTT. The encoded protein is CASSLQGRDTEAFF.

The rearrangement uses TRBV19 and TRBJ2-5; tentatively, D is TRBD2 (6 bases). CDR3 length: 15 amino acids. Germline CDR1 is LNHDA and CDR2 is SQIVND (reference sequence). The V end lost 8 bases, the J end lost 4 bases, and 20 bases lay between the germline ends. Written as DNA, the CDR3 is TGTGCCAGTGCCCAGCGGACGGGGACTGGAGAGACCCAGTACTTC. Its protein is CASAQRTGTGETQYF.

The chain recombines TRBV2 with TRBJ2-3; 11 nucleotides line up with TRBD1. The CDR3 totals 17 residues. The junction had 6 bases not matched to a gene; V was cut back by 1 base and J by 3 bases. CDR1 SNHLY and CDR2 FYNNEI come from the germline V gene. In nucleotides, the CDR3 is TGTGCCAGCAGTGAAGGGACAGGGGGCCCCGCAACAGATACGCAGTATTTT. Its protein is CASSEGTGGPATDTQYF.

The genes are TRBV13 and TRBJ2-1, with 12 bases lining up with TRBD2. This CDR3 is built from 15 residues. V lost 5 bases, J lost 4 bases, and 3 bases stayed unmatched. CDR1 PRHDT and CDR2 FYEKMQ come from the germline V gene (reference sequence). The CDR3 is CASSPGLAGYNEQFF. CDR3 DNA sequence: TGTGCCAGCAGCCCGGGACTAGCGGGTTACAATGAGCAGTTCTTC.

The chain recombines TRBV28 with TRBJ1-2, with D maybe TRBD1 (6 bases). V was trimmed by 3 bases and J by 4 bases, leaving 12 bases between them. From germline, CDR1 is MDHEN and CDR2 SYDVKM. There are 14 residues in the CDR3. CDR3 residues: CASSFWGQGYGYTF. CDR3 bases: TGTGCCAGCAGTTTTTGGGGGCAGGGCTATGGCTACACCTTC.

V and J are TRBV4-3 and TRBJ1-5; possibly TRBD1 for D (5 bases). Germline V gene data show CDR1 as LGHNA and CDR2 as YSLEER. Trimming took 0 bases from V and 7 from J, leaving 13 bases between them. The CDR3 contains 15 residues. CDR3 sequence reads: CASSQDLGGGQPQHF. CDR3 nucleotide sequence: TGCGCCAGCAGCCAAGATCTTGGGGGAGGGCAGCCCCAGCATTTT.

V usage is TRBV6-2 or TRBV6-3 and J usage is TRBJ1-5; D gene unclear. CDR1 is MNHEY, CDR2 SVGEGT, per germline. There are 18 residues in the CDR3. V was pared by 0 bases and J by 0 bases, with 15 bases between. The CDR3 loop reads CASSYSRARGYSNQPQHF. The CDR3 nucleotides read TGTGCCAGCAGTTACTCGAGGGCCCGGGGATATAGCAATCAGCCCCAGCATTTT.

The CDR3 region is CASSKGGWQGVSYEQYV. For the CDR3, the DNA is TGTGCCAGCAGCAAAGGTGGGTGGCAGGGGGTTTCCTACGAGCAGTACGTC. This chain uses TRBV7-2 with TRBJ2-7; 7 nucleotides match TRBD1. CDR3 length equals 17 residues. The junction had 14 bases not matched to a gene; V was cut back by 5 bases and J by 1 base. Germline CDR1 and CDR2: SGHTA and FQGNSA.

The chain combines TRBV29-1 with TRBJ1-2, with D unresolved. Between the trimmed V and J ends, which lost 7 bases and 4 bases, there was a span of 10 bases. The length of the CDR3 is 11 residues. Germline V gene sequence: CDR1 SQVTM, CDR2 ANQGSEA. This CDR3 reads CSASELYGYTF. CDR3 bases: TGCAGCGCGAGTGAACTCTATGGCTACACCTTC.

Here the CDR3 DNA reads TGCGCCAGCAGCTTGGGCTTGTTCTCCCCGAGGGAACTGAACACTGAAGCTTTCTTT. Translating it yields CASSLGLFSPRELNTEAFF. This chain joins TRBV5-1 and TRBJ1-1; the D is unclear. Germline V gene lookup returns CDR1 SGHRS and CDR2 YFSETQ. Trimming cost V 0 bases and J 0 bases, with 21 bases left between them. The CDR3 is made up of 19 amino acids.

The chain joins TRBV28 to TRBJ1-2; D unresolved. The CDR3 extends over 12 amino acids. Trimming took off 6 bases at V and 4 bases at J, with 9 bases between the two ends. Per germline, CDR1 MDHEN and CDR2 SYDVKM. CDR3 sequence reads: CASSPVLYGYTF. CDR3 in DNA: TGTGCCAGCAGCCCGGTACTCTATGGCTACACCTTC.

The V call is TRBV7-8, the J call TRBJ1-2, with 8 positions matching TRBD1. Germline assignment: CDR1 SGHVS and CDR2 FQNEAQ. V trimming: 5 bases; J trimming: 6 bases; junction bases outside the gene matches: 11. The CDR3 spans 15 residues. CDR3 DNA: TGTGCCAGCAGCCCGTTTACAGGGGGTTTGAATGGCTACACCTTC. This codes for CASSPFTGGLNGYTF.

This clone has just a few counts. V usage is TRBV7-9 and J usage is TRBJ1-2; the D is unclear. Looked up from germline, CDR1 is SEHNR and CDR2 is FQNEAQ (reference sequence). This CDR3 comprises 14 residues. V lost 5 bases and J lost 0, with 10 bases in between. CDR3 nucleotide sequence: TGTGCCAGCAGCCCCGCCGGGACTAACTATGGCTACACCTTC. Translated: CASSPAGTNYGYTF.

The J gene is TRBJ2-7, the V gene TRBV5-5, with 8 bases matching TRBD1. Germline CDR1 reads SGHKS; CDR2 reads YYEKEE (reference sequence). The CDR3 extends over 14 amino acids. Unmatched junction bases numbered 8, after V lost 6 bases and J lost 3 bases. CDR3 residues: CASNDGQGVYEQYV. In DNA, the CDR3 is TGTGCCAGCAACGACGGACAGGGTGTCTACGAGCAGTACGTC.

The chain uses TRBV5-6 and TRBJ2-5; TRBD1 matches 7 bases. Germline V CDR1 and CDR2: SGHDT, YYEEEE. The CDR3 runs to 14 residues. The V gene end was trimmed by 4 bases and the J gene end by 2 bases; junction bases not matched to a gene: 5. CDR3 DNA: TGTGCCAGCAGCATGACGGGACAGCAAGAGACCCAGTACTTC. Translating it yields CASSMTGQQETQYF.

The rearrangement joins TRBV23-1 to TRBJ2-7, with no clear D. TRBV23-1 is noted as an ORF with a role that remains uncertain. The CDR3 has 10 residues. V was trimmed by 11 bases and J by 2 bases, leaving 7 bases between them. The CDR3 DNA reads TGCGCCGGTCAGACCTACGAGCAGTACGTC. It yields the protein CAGQTYEQYV.

In this sample, this clone turned up a few times. This CDR3 is also generated by other DNA sequences in the sample. This chain links TRBV7-8 with TRBJ1-2; D remains unclear. Germline CDR1 SGHVS, CDR2 FQNEAQ. V was clipped by 0 bases and J by 2 bases, with 4 bases between them. The CDR3 extends over 13 amino acids. CDR3 protein: CASSLALNYGYTF. The CDR3 DNA follows: TGTGCCAGCAGCTTAGCCCTAAACTATGGCTACACCTTC. Based on the CDR3 plus reference TRBV7-8 and TRBJ1-2, the full variable domain is GAGVSQSPRYKVAKRGQDVALRCDPISGHVSLFWYQQALGQGPEFLTYFQNEAQLDKSGLPSDRFFAERPEGSVSTLKIQRTQQEDSAVYLCASSLALNYGYTFGSGTRLTVV.

The chain links TRBV10-3 to TRBJ1-5; 7 bases line up with TRBD1. The CDR3 is 15 amino acids. Looked up from germline, CDR1 is ENHRY and CDR2 is SYGVKD. V gave up 6 bases and J gave up 3 bases; unmatched junction bases: 8. The CDR3 coding sequence is TGTGCCATCAGCCCGGGACAGATCTACAATCAGCCCCAGCATTTT. Encoded protein: CAISPGQIYNQPQHF.

The rearrangement links TRBV19 to TRBJ1-1, with 7 nucleotides matching TRBD1. The CDR3 covers 15 residues. From germline, CDR1 is LNHDA and CDR2 SQIVND (reference sequence). V shed 5 bases, J shed 1 base, and the junction held 7 bases outside the gene matches. CDR3 residues: CASSFRGTENTEAFF. Written as DNA, the CDR3 is TGTGCCAGTAGTTTCAGGGGGACGGAGAACACTGAAGCTTTCTTT.

J is TRBJ2-1 and V is TRBV6-5, with 9 nucleotides matching TRBD2. The germline V gene encodes CDR1 MNHEY and CDR2 SVGAGI. There are 16 residues in the CDR3. V trimming: 0 bases; J trimming: 4 bases; junction bases outside the gene matches: 4. CDR3 protein: CASSYSSLAGYNEQFF. The CDR3 DNA reads as TGTGCCAGCAGTTACTCGAGTCTAGCGGGGTACAATGAGCAGTTCTTC.

This chain links TRBV7-4 with TRBJ2-5; TRBD1 agrees at 7 bases. The V gene's germline CDR1 is SGHVT and CDR2 SQSDAQ. The CDR3 extends over 13 amino acids. Trimming removed 4 bases from V and 5 bases from J; junction bases left unmatched: 4. In DNA form, the CDR3 reads TGTGCCAGCAGCTCACAGGGGCTGGAGACCCAGTACTTC. Amino acid sequence: CASSSQGLETQYF.

This sequence joins TRBV7-8 and TRBJ2-5, with 12 bases matching TRBD2. The germline V gene has CDR1 SGHVS and CDR2 FQNEAQ. V lost 5 bases and J lost 5; bases outside the gene matches: 9. This CDR3 is built from 16 residues. CDR3 amino acids: CASSLTSGGMDETQYF. CDR3 in DNA: TGTGCCAGCAGCCTCACTAGCGGGGGGATGGACGAGACCCAGTACTTC. Variable domain in full (rest from reference TRBV7-8 and TRBJ2-5): GAGVSQSPRYKVAKRGQDVALRCDPISGHVSLFWYQQALGQGPEFLTYFQNEAQLDKSGLPSDRFFAERPEGSVSTLKIQRTQQEDSAVYLCASSLTSGGMDETQYFGPGTRLLVL.

V is TRBV12-2 and J is TRBJ2-5; the DNA was not compared with TRBD2, the D call given in the table. TRBV12-2 has pseudogene status. The CDR3 runs to 19 residues. This CDR3 is CASRLAPLVTSGLIVAQYF. The CDR3 DNA reads TGTGCAAGTCGCTTAGCGCCTTTAGTTACTAGCGGACTTATAGTGGCCCAGTACTTC.

The table lists this clone with a count of one. The chain is built from TRBV4-3 and TRBJ1-4; a possible D gene is TRBD1 (6 bases). V lost 4 bases, J lost 4 bases, and 13 bases lay in between. From germline, CDR1 is LGHNA and CDR2 YSLEER. The CDR3 is 15 amino acids. CDR3 residues: CASSRRQEYNEKLFF. CDR3 sequence (DNA): TGCGCCAGCAGCCGACGACAGGAGTATAATGAAAAACTGTTTTTT.

This chain joins TRBV19 and TRBJ1-5, with a possible D match to TRBD1 (5 bases). The V gene's germline CDR1 is LNHDA and CDR2 SQIVND (reference sequence). This CDR3 has 11 residues. V shed 10 bases and J shed 9 bases, with 13 bases lying between them. The CDR3 sequence is CATEYGGPQHF. CDR3 DNA: TGTGCCACAGAGTACGGGGGGCCCCAGCATTTT.

CDR3 loop: CASSLRGEKLFF. The CDR3 DNA reads TGTGCCAGCAGCTTAAGAGGCGAAAAACTGTTTTTT. This chain uses TRBV11-2 with TRBJ1-4; no firm D call. V lost 2 bases, J lost 8 bases, and 6 bases lay in between. The CDR3 is made up of 12 amino acids. Per germline, CDR1 SGHAT and CDR2 FQNNGV.